These 11 T cell receptor beta chains were sequenced from one sample in a study of neurological immune-mediated disorders. TCRdb passed the 5' RACE reads through MiXCR, listing each CDR3 protein once. This table has 14,000 or so distinct CDR3 sequences, approximately 7.6% appearing once. The sample comprised CD8+ T cells from blood. The receptors stem from a woman between 35 and 50 years old in good health.

There are many counts of this clonotype. The V call is TRBV4-1, the J call TRBJ2-7; a possible D gene is TRBD2 (6 bases). V was shortened by 3 bases and J by 0 bases, with 18 bases between the two germline ends. This CDR3 is 17 amino acids long. CDR1 is MGHRA, CDR2 YSYEKL, per germline. DNA for the CDR3: TGCGCCAGCAGCCATGGAACTAGCAGACTGAGCTCCTACGAGCAGTACTTC. It translates to CASSHGTSRLSSYEQYF.

This clonotype was seen at least ten times. This chain links TRBV4-1 with TRBJ2-7; no clear D gene. Germline values: CDR1 MGHRA, CDR2 YSYEKL. The CDR3 contains 14 residues. The V end was cut by 1 base, the J end by 0 bases, with 7 bases between. In DNA form, the CDR3 reads TGCGCCAGCAGCCAAGTCGTTGGCTCCTACGAGCAGTACTTC. Its protein product is CASSQVVGSYEQYF.

Turning to this clonotype: Sequence at one end of the junction differs from germline and may be a read error. The V call is TRBV7-6, the J call TRBJ2-1; 14 bases line up with TRBD2. The CDR3 consists of 17 residues. Germline loops: CDR1 SGHVS, CDR2 FNYEAQ. The CDR3 loop is CANSLVLTSGRDNEQFF. The CDR3 DNA reads TGTGCCAACAGCTTAGTTCTGACTAGCGGGAGGGACAATGAGCAGTTCTTC.

This clonotype was recorded at least ten times. The V call is TRBV20-1, the J call TRBJ2-2; D unresolved. The CDR3 is made up of 13 amino acids. From germline, CDR1 is DFQATT and CDR2 SNEGSKA (reference sequence). V was pared by 0 bases and J by 1 base, with 3 bases between. CDR3 residues: CSARDLNTGELFF. In DNA, the CDR3 is TGCAGTGCTAGAGATTTGAACACCGGGGAGCTGTTTTTT.

This chain joins TRBV20-1 and TRBJ2-3; D not certain. CDR3 length equals 16 residues. V lost 3 bases, J lost 0 bases, and 16 bases lay in between. Germline CDR1 is DFQATT and CDR2 is SNEGSKA (reference sequence). CDR3 sequence (DNA): TGCAGTGCTAGGCTTCTGGACCCCCCTAGCACAGATACGCAGTATTTT. This codes for CSARLLDPPSTDTQYF.

This clonotype appeared many times. This chain links TRBV20-1 with TRBJ2-7; TRBD2 matches 8 bases. The CDR3 totals 14 residues. V gave up 1 base and J gave up 2 bases; unmatched junction bases: 4. Germline V gene data show CDR1 as DFQATT and CDR2 as SNEGSKA (reference sequence). The CDR3 loop reads CSARAGGAAYEQYF. The CDR3 DNA reads as TGCAGTGCTAGAGCCGGGGGGGCCGCCTACGAGCAGTACTTC.

The table lists this clonotype with many counts. The chain is built from TRBV7-9 and TRBJ2-3, with D maybe TRBD2 (5 bases). The CDR3 consists of 18 residues. Germline-derived CDR1 and CDR2 are SEHNR and FQNEAQ (reference sequence). V shed 1 base and J shed 2 bases, with 19 bases lying between them. CDR3 DNA: TGTGCCAGCAGCTTAGTCGAAGGCTTAACGAGGGTCACAGATACGCAGTATTTT. It yields the protein CASSLVEGLTRVTDTQYF.

In its sample, this clonotype was seen many times. This chain links TRBV19 with TRBJ2-1; TRBD1 is a possible D gene (6 bases). Germline V gives CDR1 LNHDA, CDR2 SQIVND (reference sequence). CDR3 size: 16 residues. With 7 bases removed from V and 6 bases from J, the gap between germline ends came to 22 bases. CDR3 residues: CASKGLGDKLFNEQFF. In DNA form, the CDR3 reads TGTGCCAGTAAGGGATTGGGGGACAAGCTCTTCAATGAGCAGTTCTTC.

The rearrangement links TRBV6-5 to TRBJ1-1; 9 bases fit TRBD1. Per the germline V gene, CDR1 is MNHEY and CDR2 is SVGAGI. The J segment lost 4 bases and the V segment lost 5 bases, leaving 8 bases of the junction unmatched. The CDR3 extends over 15 amino acids. This CDR3 reads CASSDLDRGSTEAFF. Here the CDR3 DNA reads TGTGCCAGCAGTGACCTCGACAGGGGGAGCACTGAAGCTTTCTTT.

This clonotype was detected many times. The rearrangement joins TRBV30 to TRBJ2-3; 7 bases are a match to TRBD2. V trimming: 5 bases; J trimming: 7 bases; junction bases outside the gene matches: 9. Germline V CDR1 and CDR2: GTSNPN, SVGIG (reference sequence). The CDR3 covers 13 residues. The CDR3 nucleotides are TGTGCCTGGTCGGCGGGGGTCGGTTATACGCAGTATTTT. As protein: CAWSAGVGYTQYF.

In this sample, this clonotype turned up many times. This sequence joins TRBV29-1 and TRBJ2-5; 12 nucleotides agree with TRBD2. The V segment lost 7 bases and the J segment 3 bases; nucleotides outside the gene matches: 6. The CDR3 is 14 amino acids. Germline V gives CDR1 SQVTM, CDR2 ANQGSEA. The CDR3 protein is CSGDGLAGKETQYF. The CDR3, as DNA: TGCAGCGGGGATGGACTAGCGGGGAAAGAGACCCAGTACTTC.